The 21 T cell receptor beta chains below were found in one sample sequenced in a study of blood T cell repertoires in COVID-19. Generated by immunoSEQ multiplex PCR, the TCRdb table keeps only in-frame clones and is missing some. The repertoire holds approximately 360,000 clones, with around 90% as singletons. What was sequenced was peripheral blood. These receptors originate from a man aged 18 to 30 with active or convalescent COVID-19.

The J gene is TRBJ1-6, the V gene TRBV5-1, with D hard to call. CDR3 length: 17 amino acids. V was shortened by 0 bases and J by 14 bases, with 24 bases between the two germline ends. Germline-derived CDR1 and CDR2 are SGHRS and YFSETQ. In DNA form, the CDR3 reads TGCGCCAGCAGCTTGGGGACCTCCGGGGATCAAATAGGGACCCTCCACTTT. Protein: CASSLGTSGDQIGTLHF.

The chain recombines TRBV6-6 with TRBJ2-3; TRBD2 matches 9 bases. The V segment lost 6 bases and the J segment 4 bases; nucleotides outside the gene matches: 8. CDR1 is MNHNY, CDR2 SVGAGI, per germline (reference sequence). The CDR3 is 15 residues long. CDR3 residues: CASRTRRGGPDTQYF. The CDR3 DNA sequence: TGTGCCAGCAGGACGAGGCGGGGGGGCCCAGATACGCAGTATTTT.

V and J are TRBV6-6 and TRBJ2-4; the D is unclear. The germline V and J ends were trimmed by 7 bases and 6 bases, with 13 bases remaining between them. Per the germline V gene, CDR1 is MNHNY and CDR2 is SVGAGI (reference sequence). CDR3 size: 13 residues. CDR3 DNA: TGTGCCAGCACGGATCCACCGGGAAACATTCAGTACTTC. Translating it yields CASTDPPGNIQYF.

The chain recombines TRBV4-3 with TRBJ2-3, with 9 nucleotides matching TRBD2. The CDR3 extends over 15 amino acids. Germline trimming cut 2 bases from V and 6 bases from J; bases unmatched to any gene: 6. Germline V gene data show CDR1 as LGHNA and CDR2 as YSLEER. This CDR3 is CASSQTGLAMDTQYF. In DNA, the CDR3 is TGCGCCAGCAGCCAAACGGGACTAGCAATGGATACGCAGTATTTT.

This sequence joins TRBV27 and TRBJ1-2; D is uncertain. V gave up 6 bases and J gave up 1 base, with 9 bases separating them. CDR3 length: 13 amino acids. Looked up from germline, CDR1 is MNHEY and CDR2 is SMNVEV (reference sequence). CDR3 residues: CASSPNGNYGYTF. CDR3 DNA sequence: TGTGCCAGCAGCCCCAACGGTAACTATGGCTACACCTTC.

The chain links TRBV6-2 or TRBV6-3 to TRBJ1-6; 10 bases are a match to TRBD1. CDR3 length: 15 amino acids. Unmatched junction bases numbered 5, after V lost 5 bases and J lost 7 bases. CDR1 is MNHEY and CDR2 is SVGEGT in the germline V gene. In DNA form, the CDR3 reads TGTGCCAGCAGTCTGACAGGGGGCGTCAATTCACCCCTCCACTTT. It yields the protein CASSLTGGVNSPLHF.

This sequence joins TRBV7-2 and TRBJ2-3; 7 bases align to TRBD1. The CDR3 spans 16 residues. The trim removed 5 bases at V and 0 bases at J, leaving 8 bases unmatched. The V gene's germline CDR1 is SGHTA and CDR2 FQGNSA. In DNA, the CDR3 is TGTGCCAGCAGCCACCTAGGGACAGCTAGCACAGATACGCAGTATTTT. It yields the protein CASSHLGTASTDTQYF.

The rearrangement uses TRBV28 and TRBJ1-2; the match to TRBD1 covers 10 bases. Germline lookup yields CDR1 MDHEN and CDR2 SYDVKM. The ends lost 3 bases at V and 7 bases at J; junction bases unmatched: 5. The CDR3 covers 14 residues. CDR3 DNA sequence: TGTGCCAGCAGTTTGACAGGGGGCGCGGTTGGCTACACCTTC. It codes for CASSLTGGAVGYTF.

The rearrangement uses TRBV4-1 and TRBJ2-5, with D unclear. The germline gives CDR1 MGHRA, CDR2 YSYEKL. CDR3 length equals 14 residues. V was cut by 4 bases and J by 0 bases, with 9 bases left in between. The CDR3 loop reads CASSRGENQETQYF. The CDR3 DNA is TGCGCCAGCAGCCGTGGAGAGAACCAAGAGACCCAGTACTTC.

V gene TRBV7-8 combines with J gene TRBJ1-3, with unresolved D. The length of the CDR3 is 17 residues. CDR1 SGHVS and CDR2 FQNEAQ come from the germline V gene. Trimming took off 2 bases at V and 0 bases at J, with 14 bases between the two ends. The CDR3 is CASSLQAEAFSGNTIYF. The CDR3 DNA reads as TGTGCCAGCAGCTTACAGGCCGAAGCCTTCTCTGGAAACACCATATATTTT.

This clone has a single count. This rearrangement joins TRBV28 to TRBJ1-1, with D perhaps TRBD1 (5 bases). CDR1 MDHEN and CDR2 SYDVKM come from the germline V gene. The CDR3 is made up of 12 amino acids. Trimming took off 6 bases at V and 6 bases at J, with 11 bases between the two ends. CDR3 bases: TGTGCCAGCAGAATCAGGGACTCTGAAGCTTTCTTT. Encoded protein: CASRIRDSEAFF.

This chain links TRBV19 with TRBJ2-7; the match to TRBD1 covers 9 bases. This CDR3 has 12 residues. Germline V gene sequence: CDR1 LNHDA, CDR2 SQIVND (reference sequence). The trim removed 5 bases at V and 5 bases at J, leaving 1 base unmatched. The CDR3 here is CASSRTGDEQYF. In DNA form, the CDR3 reads TGTGCCAGTAGTCGGACAGGGGACGAGCAGTACTTC.

This chain joins TRBV30 and TRBJ2-6, with TRBD1 matching over 7 bases. The CDR3 totals 19 residues. J gave up 0 bases and V 1 base, and 12 bases lay outside the gene matches. Per germline, CDR1 GTSNPN and CDR2 SVGIG (reference sequence). CDR3 DNA: TGTGCCTGGAGTGGAGGGACAGCCGATATTCCCTCTGGGGCCAACGTCCTGACTTTC. Translating it yields CAWSGGTADIPSGANVLTF.

This chain links TRBV15 with TRBJ2-7, with D possibly TRBD2 on 5 matching bases. V was shortened by 0 bases and J by 0 bases, with 9 bases between the two germline ends. The CDR3 totals 15 residues. Germline assignment: CDR1 LNHNV and CDR2 YYDKDF (reference sequence). The CDR3 spells CATSRDRGVSYEQYF. The DNA for the CDR3 is TGTGCCACCAGCAGAGATCGGGGAGTCTCCTACGAGCAGTACTTC.

The rearrangement uses TRBV5-1 and TRBJ2-7, with a possible D match to TRBD2 (5 bases). The ends were cut back, 5 bases at V and 2 bases at J, with 14 bases in the middle. The CDR3 has 14 amino acids. Germline values: CDR1 SGHRS, CDR2 YFSETQ. CDR3 region: CASSFEAATYEQYF. The CDR3 DNA reads TGCGCCAGCAGTTTCGAAGCGGCGACCTACGAGCAGTACTTC.

This clone has only a few counts. This chain joins TRBV4-2 and TRBJ1-5, with 8 bases aligning to TRBD1. V was clipped by 0 bases and J by 3 bases; unmatched bases: 13. This CDR3 has 19 amino acids. CDR1 LGHNA and CDR2 YNFKEQ come from the germline V gene. CDR3 sequence (DNA): TGTGCCAGCAGCCAAGATACGTATTCGTTACAGGGGGACAATCAGCCCCAGCATTTT. It is translated as CASSQDTYSLQGDNQPQHF.

About this clone itself: Within the sample, other DNA sequences also encode this same CDR3. This chain connects TRBV28 to TRBJ2-7; D uncertain. The CDR3 totals 12 residues. V dropped 2 bases and J dropped 3 bases, with 5 bases sitting between them. In germline, CDR1 is MDHEN, CDR2 SYDVKM. The CDR3 region is CASSLAGYEQYF. The DNA of the CDR3 is TGTGCCAGCAGTTTAGCAGGCTACGAGCAGTACTTC.

This clone occurred a few times. V usage is TRBV14 and J usage is TRBJ2-7, with D perhaps matching TRBD2 (5 bases). The CDR3 loop spans 14 amino acids. V lost 5 bases and J lost 2, with 13 bases in between. Germline assignment: CDR1 SGHDN and CDR2 FVKESK. The CDR3 region has the DNA TGTGCCAGCAGCGCGGACTGGAAGGCCTACGAGCAGTACTTC. It is translated as CASSADWKAYEQYF.

The chain joins TRBV4-1 to TRBJ2-2; 9 bases are a match to TRBD2. The V segment lost 3 bases and the J segment 9 bases; nucleotides outside the gene matches: 5. The CDR3 loop spans 14 amino acids. Germline assignment: CDR1 MGHRA and CDR2 YSYEKL. The CDR3 region has the DNA TGCGCCAGCAGCCAGGCGGGAGGGCCCAGGGAGCTGTTTTTT. It yields the protein CASSQAGGPRELFF.

The chain recombines TRBV2 with TRBJ1-4; TRBD1 agrees at 8 bases. Germline lookup yields CDR1 SNHLY and CDR2 FYNNEI. The length of the CDR3 is 13 residues. The trim removed 6 bases at V and 10 bases at J, leaving 7 bases unmatched. Here the CDR3 DNA reads TGTGCCAGCAGGAAGGACAGGGAGGGAAAACTGTTTTTT. This sequence encodes CASRKDREGKLFF. Filled out from reference TRBV2 and TRBJ1-4, the complete variable domain reads EPEVTQTPSHQVTQMGQEVILRCVPISNHLYFYWYRQILGQKVEFLVSFYNNEISEKSEIFDDQFSVERPDGSNFTLKIRSTKLEDSAMYFCASRKDREGKLFFGSGTQLSVL.

The rearrangement uses TRBV28 and TRBJ2-1, with D perhaps TRBD2 (5 bases). V was cut by 4 bases and J by 6 bases, with 16 bases left in between. This CDR3 spans 15 amino acids. CDR1 and CDR2 from the germline V gene are MDHEN and SYDVKM. The chain's CDR3 is CASSSSRWAGNEQFF. The CDR3 DNA reads TGTGCCAGCAGTTCCTCGAGGTGGGCGGGCAATGAGCAGTTCTTC.